Listed here are 14 T cell receptor beta chains from one sample, sequenced in a study of cytomegalovirus exposure and HLA in healthy donors. 13 Jbeta primers and 60 Vbeta primers were used for the PCR. This table comes from immunoSEQ multiplex PCR, and its TCRdb copy is limited to in-frame clones, with some not included. The repertoire has roughly 140,000 clones, approximately 80% of them found once; the top ten carry 4% to 6%. Sequencing used PBMCs. These receptor sequences come from a woman aged 45 to 65 in good health and CMV-seronegative.

The chain combines TRBV18 with TRBJ2-1; D is uncertain. The V and J ends lost 0 bases and 5 bases respectively, with 11 bases between them. The CDR3 totals 15 residues. The V gene's germline CDR1 is KGHSH and CDR2 LQKENI. CDR3 sequence reads: CASSPPLQPNNEQFF. Written as DNA, the CDR3 is TGTGCCAGCTCACCACCCTTACAGCCTAACAATGAGCAGTTCTTC.

This clone was seen once. The gene calls are TRBV7-9 and TRBJ1-3; D gene unclear. The CDR3 length is 15 residues. V lost 5 bases, J lost 2 bases, and 13 bases lay in between. Per the germline V gene, CDR1 is SEHNR and CDR2 is FQNEAQ (reference sequence). In nucleotides, the CDR3 is TGTGCCAGCAGCCGAGGCGAGCTAACTGGAAACACCATATATTTT. Encoded protein: CASSRGELTGNTIYF.

About this clone itself: This sample also contains other DNA sequences that code for the same CDR3. The chain uses TRBV19 and TRBJ2-3; D not certain. V lost 5 bases, J lost 3 bases, and 3 bases lay in between. The CDR3 is made up of 11 amino acids. Looked up from germline, CDR1 is LNHDA and CDR2 is SQIVND (reference sequence). The CDR3 protein is CASSLTDTQYF. CDR3 sequence (DNA): TGTGCCAGTAGTTTAACAGATACGCAGTATTTT.

The V call is TRBV6-1, the J call TRBJ2-7, with D possibly being TRBD1 (5 bases). V was clipped by 0 bases and J by 6 bases, with 15 bases between them. This CDR3 has 15 amino acids. Germline V gene data show CDR1 as MNHNS and CDR2 as SASEGT. DNA of the CDR3: TGTGCCAGCAGTGAAGCGTTGGGCAGGGTCGGCGAGCAGTACTTC. Protein product: CASSEALGRVGEQYF.

The chain recombines TRBV5-6 with TRBJ2-5, with a possible D match to TRBD1 (6 bases). The CDR3 contains 18 residues. V lost 0 bases to trimming and J lost 4 bases, with 22 bases between them. Germline V CDR1 and CDR2: SGHDT, YYEEEE. The CDR3 protein is CASSLERLGQGPRETQYF. DNA of the CDR3: TGTGCCAGCAGCTTGGAGAGGTTGGGGCAGGGGCCTCGAGAGACCCAGTACTTC.

A single count supports this clone. This sequence joins TRBV19 and TRBJ2-6, with 9 bases fitting TRBD1. This CDR3 has 17 residues. The V gene's germline CDR1 is LNHDA and CDR2 SQIVND (reference sequence). The V segment lost 5 bases and the J segment 2 bases; nucleotides outside the gene matches: 7. The CDR3 DNA follows: TGTGCCAGTAGTCCCGGACAGGGGCCGGCTGGGGCCAACGTCCTGACTTTC. Amino acid sequence: CASSPGQGPAGANVLTF.

The gene calls are TRBV13 and TRBJ2-5; TRBD2 might be the D (6 bases). The CDR3 length is 14 residues. In germline, CDR1 is PRHDT, CDR2 FYEKMQ (reference sequence). The V gene lost 0 bases and the J gene lost 5 bases, with 10 bases spanning the gap. CDR3 sequence reads: CASSLGLAVETQYF. The CDR3 DNA is TGTGCCAGCAGCTTAGGACTAGCCGTTGAGACCCAGTACTTC.

The rearrangement links TRBV4-3 to TRBJ2-1; TRBD2 is a possible D gene (6 bases). The V end lost 0 bases, the J end lost 10 bases, and 22 bases lay between the germline ends. The CDR3 has 17 amino acids. Germline CDR1 and CDR2: LGHNA and YSLEER. The CDR3 sequence: CASSQDLSGLHEREQFF. CDR3 in DNA: TGCGCCAGCAGCCAAGATCTATCGGGACTCCACGAACGGGAGCAGTTCTTC.

The V gene is TRBV7-3, the J gene TRBJ2-1; D may be TRBD2 (6 bases). V was clipped by 3 bases and J by 3 bases, with 12 bases between them. The CDR3 covers 15 residues. Germline loops: CDR1 SGHTA, CDR2 FQGTGA. The CDR3 protein is CASSFSGAGYNEQFF. In DNA, the CDR3 is TGTGCCAGCAGCTTTAGCGGCGCGGGCTACAATGAGCAGTTCTTC.

This chain uses TRBV9 with TRBJ2-1, with 10 nucleotides matching TRBD2. The germline V gene encodes CDR1 SGDLS and CDR2 YYNGEE. The V gene end was trimmed by 0 bases and the J gene end by 4 bases; junction bases not matched to a gene: 1. This CDR3 is built from 15 residues. CDR3 sequence (DNA): TGTGCCAGCAGCGTAGCTAGCGGGGGTTACAATGAGCAGTTCTTC. This encodes CASSVASGGYNEQFF.

This clone has ten or more counts. The gene calls are TRBV6-5 and TRBJ2-7, with D unresolved. Germline lookup yields CDR1 MNHEY and CDR2 SVGAGI. V lost 6 bases and J 6 bases, leaving 15 bases between the germline ends. This CDR3 spans 13 amino acids. CDR3 in DNA: TGTGCCAGCAGACTTAGTGTCACCGGCGAGCAGTACTTC. It is translated as CASRLSVTGEQYF.

This chain links TRBV2 with TRBJ2-5; 7 bases are shared with TRBD1. The CDR3 is 15 residues long. V shed 8 bases, J shed 3 bases, and the junction held 12 bases outside the gene matches. Germline V CDR1 and CDR2: SNHLY, FYNNEI. The CDR3 DNA reads TGTGCCAGCCGAGGGGGCCGAGGGTTCGAAGAGACCCAGTACTTC. Encoded protein: CASRGGRGFEETQYF.

This clone appeared once. The chain couples TRBV14 to TRBJ2-1; 15 nucleotides match TRBD2. CDR1 SGHDN and CDR2 FVKESK come from the germline V gene. V was clipped by 6 bases and J by 6 bases; unmatched bases: 3. The CDR3 loop spans 15 amino acids. The CDR3 region is CASRRTSGGANEQFF. In nucleotides, the CDR3 is TGTGCCAGCAGACGGACTAGCGGGGGGGCCAATGAGCAGTTCTTC.

This clone showed up just once. The chain carries TRBV28 and TRBJ2-7; D gene uncertain. Trimming removed 1 base at V and 4 bases at J, with 2 bases between. The CDR3 runs 11 residues. In germline, CDR1 is MDHEN, CDR2 SYDVKM. The CDR3 spells CASSLLYEQYF. As DNA, the CDR3 is TGTGCCAGCAGTTTATTATACGAGCAGTACTTC.